Included here is one T cell receptor (beta chain) sequence, with context. The entry originates in a study of blood T cell repertoires in COVID-19. Study as a whole: COVID-19 samples collected from the United States, Italy and Spain covered acute and convalescent phases. Sample material is recorded as cDNA or gDNA derived from T cells, B-cell-depleted T cells, or PBMCs.

Per the original methods: Amplification of reference gene primers provided the estimated nucleated cell counts. Generated by immunoSEQ multiplex PCR, the TCRdb table keeps only in-frame clones and is missing some. V and J calls and clone size come straight from that table; D and trimming were deduced from the DNA. The table records some 57,000 clones, 89% of them present only once. The V and J ends lost 7 bases and 3 bases, in that order; junction bases with no gene match: 9. The CDR3 extends over 16 amino acids. Germline V gene data show CDR1 as MNHNY and CDR2 as SVGAGI (reference sequence). This receptor was identified in a man between 60 and 75 years old with acute or convalescent COVID-19. The sequenced sample consisted of peripheral blood. V gene TRBV6-6 combines with J gene TRBJ1-6; 7 nucleotides line up with TRBD1. CDR3 amino acids: CASTSGQTIYNSPLHF. As DNA, the CDR3 is TGTGCCAGCACCTCGGGACAGACCATCTATAATTCACCCCTCCACTTT.